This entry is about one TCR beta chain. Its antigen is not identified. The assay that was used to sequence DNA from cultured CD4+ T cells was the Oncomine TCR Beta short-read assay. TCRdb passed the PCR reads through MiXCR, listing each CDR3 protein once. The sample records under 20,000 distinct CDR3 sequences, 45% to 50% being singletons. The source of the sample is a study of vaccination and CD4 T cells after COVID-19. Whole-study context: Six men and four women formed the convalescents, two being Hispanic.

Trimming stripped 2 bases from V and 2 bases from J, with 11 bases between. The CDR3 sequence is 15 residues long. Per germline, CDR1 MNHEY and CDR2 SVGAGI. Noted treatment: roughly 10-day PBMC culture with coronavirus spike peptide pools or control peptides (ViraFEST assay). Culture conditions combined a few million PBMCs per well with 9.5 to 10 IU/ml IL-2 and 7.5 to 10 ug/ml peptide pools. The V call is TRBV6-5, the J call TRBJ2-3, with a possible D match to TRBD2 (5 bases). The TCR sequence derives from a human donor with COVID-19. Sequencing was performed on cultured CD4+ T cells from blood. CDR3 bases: TGTGCCAGCAGTTACGGAGGATCCCCCACAGATACGCAGTATTTT. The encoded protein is CASSYGGSPTDTQYF.